This is a list of T cell receptor beta chains from one sample in a study of T cell responses to AZD1222 COVID-19 vaccine. Produced via immunoSEQ multiplex PCR; TCRdb's table is partial and in-frame only. The sample shows 130,000 to 150,000 clones, over 75% of them seen only once. Sequenced material: peripheral blood, taken on day 0 of AZD1222 vaccination. All receptors derive from an adult in good health. Each CDR3 is given with its conserved first and last residue. Only some rows state a clone size, as once, few, many or a class for expanded clones.

J | V | size | CDR3
TRBJ1-1 | TRBV7-8 | NA | CASTQRAGTGTLAEAFF
TRBJ2-2 | TRBV29-1 | NA | CSAEGVGGQGTGELFF
TRBJ2-1 | TRBV12-3/TRBV12-4 | NA | CASSFSSEGFF
TRBJ2-1 | TRBV7-9 | once | CASSSRLNSYNEQFF
TRBJ2-2 | TRBV4-1 | NA | CASGGLAGVGTGELFF
TRBJ2-7 | TRBV29-1 | NA | CSASSPRGSYEQYF
TRBJ1-1 | TRBV7-9 | NA | CASSFPGPNTEAFF
TRBJ2-7 | TRBV3-1/TRBV3-2 | NA | CASSQVAGTTYEQYF
TRBJ1-5 | TRBV10-3 | NA | CAISEGDQPQHF
TRBJ2-2 | TRBV7-3 | NA | CASSFKGASTGELFF
TRBJ2-1 | TRBV3-1/TRBV3-2 | NA | CASSPGGRSYNEQFF
TRBJ2-5 | TRBV6-5 | NA | CASTDGSTGETQYF
TRBJ1-2 | TRBV27 | NA | CASSSNRGPIPYGYTF
TRBJ2-7 | TRBV6-5 | NA | CASSYSWQRHYEQYF
TRBJ2-7 | TRBV7-2 | NA | CASSPFGTSGAYEQYF
TRBJ2-2 | TRBV7-9 | many | CASGDRVGELFF
TRBJ1-2 | TRBV19 | NA | CASSSSGSERIGYTF
TRBJ1-2 | TRBV6-1 | NA | CASSEPAGRIRGYTF
TRBJ2-5 | TRBV6-5 | NA | CASRIWTGEGGTQYF
TRBJ1-4 | TRBV30 | NA | CAWSGDRGTANEKLFF
TRBJ2-2 | TRBV6-5 | NA | CASSYNTTSAGELFF
TRBJ1-5 | TRBV30 | NA | CAWRPGHGNYQPQHF
TRBJ1-5 | TRBV10-2 | NA | CASKAGQINQPQHF
TRBJ2-5 | TRBV18 | NA | CASSPQRDSQETQYF
TRBJ2-2 | TRBV5-4 | NA | CASRRLNGSGELFF
TRBJ2-3 | TRBV12-2 | once | CASRPGRSSGGASTDTQYF
TRBJ2-3 | TRBV6-4 | NA | CASSNSATDTQYF
TRBJ2-6 | TRBV20-1 | NA | CSARDTQLRF
TRBJ2-2 | TRBV5-5 | NA | CASLPSPNTGELFF
TRBJ2-3 | TRBV2 | NA | CARRQGYTDTQYF
TRBJ1-6 | TRBV3-1/TRBV3-2 | NA | CASSQDSNSPLHF
TRBJ2-3 | TRBV5-1 | NA | CASSLSKVADTQYF
TRBJ2-4 | TRBV12-3/TRBV12-4 | NA | CASSRKNIQYF
TRBJ1-2 | TRBV6-5 | NA | CASRTLGQGHGYTF
TRBJ2-3 | TRBV19 | NA | CASSIRGGADTQYF
TRBJ2-5 | TRBV19 | NA | CASRGTNQETQYF
TRBJ2-1 | TRBV5-1 | NA | CASSLWGMMAGASLDEQFF
TRBJ1-1 | TRBV12-3/TRBV12-4 | NA | CASSSLPYTEAFF
TRBJ2-7 | TRBV4-1 | few | CASSQPGAIGQYF
TRBJ1-3 | TRBV11-2 | few | CASSLISSTSGNTIYF
TRBJ2-1 | TRBV27 | NA | CASSHTVPLAGGVGSYNEQFF
TRBJ1-2 | TRBV6-2/TRBV6-3 | NA | CASSYLSSSPGLPYGYTF